The 28 T cell receptor beta chains in this list originate from one sample, sequenced in a study of prognosis after radiotherapy for stage I lung cancer. Amplification of the TCR beta CDR3 (from genomic DNA) was done by two-round multiplex PCR. With primers specific to each TRBV and TRBJ gene, the first-round PCR was performed. One entry per CDR3 protein results from TCRdb running MiXCR on the multiplex PCR reads. The table includes 30,000 to 35,000 distinct CDR3 sequences, roughly 52% detected once. The source was PBMCs, collected before or after stereotactic body radiation therapy (not recorded which). The receptors shown here come from a donor over 45 with non-small cell lung cancer.

This rearrangement joins TRBV6-5 to TRBJ1-2, with D possibly TRBD1 on 6 matching bases. The CDR3 loop spans 13 amino acids. Germline V lookup: CDR1 MNHEY, CDR2 SVGAGI. V lost 0 bases and J lost 4, with 6 bases in between. The CDR3 nucleotides are TGTGCCAGCAGTTACTCAGGGGGCTATGGCTACACCTTC. This sequence encodes CASSYSGGYGYTF.

The gene calls are TRBV12-3 or TRBV12-4 and TRBJ2-2; 7 bases match TRBD1. The CDR3 has 15 amino acids. V lost 4 bases, J lost 4 bases, and 6 bases stayed unmatched. The CDR3 protein is CASSYRQGSTGELFF. The CDR3 DNA reads TGTGCCAGCAGTTATCGACAGGGATCCACCGGGGAGCTGTTTTTT.

This clonotype was observed once. This chain links TRBV6-2 or TRBV6-3 with TRBJ2-3; D is perhaps TRBD1 (5 bases). Per germline, CDR1 MNHEY and CDR2 SVGEGT. V lost 0 bases and J 1 base, leaving 8 bases between the germline ends. The CDR3 has 15 amino acids. The CDR3 region has the DNA TGTGCCAGCAGTTACTCGCGCAGGGGCACAGATACGCAGTATTTT. Protein sequence: CASSYSRRGTDTQYF.

Note on this clonotype: A far larger clone is one nucleotide away, so this likely arose from a read error. V and J are TRBV6-1 and TRBJ1-6, with a tentative D call TRBD1 (5 bases). CDR3 length: 14 residues. Germline V gives CDR1 MNHNS, CDR2 SASEGT. V was shortened by 4 bases and J by 6 bases, with 10 bases between the two germline ends. CDR3 protein: CASSVCGANSPLHF. CDR3 DNA sequence: TGTGCCAGCAGTGTATGTGGGGCTAATTCACCCCTCCACTTT.

V usage is TRBV7-2 and J usage is TRBJ2-2, with 11 positions matching TRBD1. Per germline, CDR1 SGHTA and CDR2 FQGNSA. The CDR3 sequence is 13 residues long. J gave up 5 bases and V 8 bases, and 1 base lay outside the gene matches. The CDR3 DNA reads as TGTGCCAGCGGACAGGGGGCAACCGGGGAGCTGTTTTTT. It encodes CASGQGATGELFF.

The sample holds many counts of this clonotype. This chain uses TRBV3-1 with TRBJ2-3; D ambiguous. The CDR3 covers 16 residues. Germline V gives CDR1 LGHDT, CDR2 YNNKEL (reference sequence). The germline V and J ends were trimmed by 5 bases and 1 base, with 16 bases remaining between them. The CDR3 DNA reads TGTGCCAGCAGCTCCCGACTGGCTCAGGGCACAGATACGCAGTATTTT. Translated: CASSSRLAQGTDTQYF.

The sample holds one count of this clonotype. This rearrangement joins TRBV12-5 to TRBJ2-7, with 7 bases fitting TRBD1. The CDR3 length is 13 residues. V was pared by 7 bases and J by 4 bases, with 7 bases of the junction left unmatched. From germline, CDR1 is LGHNT and CDR2 FRNRAP. Written as DNA, the CDR3 is TGTGCTAGTGCCACAGGGGTTTGTTACGAGCAGTACTTC. Protein product: CASATGVCYEQYF. Drawing the rest from reference TRBV12-5 and TRBJ2-7, the complete variable domain is DARVTQTPRHKVTEMGQEVTMRCQPILGHNTVFWYRQTMMQGLELLAYFRNRAPLDDSGMPKDRFSAEMPDATLATLKIQPSEPRDSAVYFCASATGVCYEQYFGPGTRLTVT.

This clonotype was seen ten or more times. J is TRBJ1-5 and V is TRBV7-8; TRBD1 agrees at 8 bases. Germline CDR1 is SGHVS and CDR2 is FQNEAQ. The CDR3 is 17 residues long. V trimming: 5 bases; J trimming: 2 bases; junction bases outside the gene matches: 11. As DNA, the CDR3 is TGTGCCAGCAGCCCGGACAGGGCGTACCAGGGCAATCAGCCCCAGCATTTT. It specifies CASSPDRAYQGNQPQHF.

A word on this clonotype: The CDR3 end shows no conserved phenylalanine or tryptophan, and so a read error is likely. The chain joins TRBV18 to TRBJ1-2; D uncertain. This CDR3 has 15 residues. Germline CDR1 KGHSH, CDR2 LQKENI. The CDR3 DNA reads as TGTGCCAGATCACCAGTACAGAGGTCGAACTATGGCTACACCTCC. This sequence encodes CARSPVQRSNYGYTS.

This clonotype came up many times. The chain is built from TRBV9 and TRBJ1-2; no firm D call. V was clipped by 0 bases and J by 1 base, with 13 bases between them. This CDR3 is built from 16 residues. The germline gives CDR1 SGDLS, CDR2 YYNGEE. The CDR3 protein is CASSVETGRLNYGYTF. The DNA for the CDR3 is TGTGCCAGCAGCGTAGAAACCGGACGACTTAACTATGGCTACACCTTC.

The chain couples TRBV12-3 or TRBV12-4 to TRBJ2-7; D gene uncertain. The CDR3 length is 14 residues. V was trimmed by 1 base and J by 7 bases, leaving 14 bases between them. The CDR3 region is CASSLGTPSWEQYF. The CDR3 DNA reads as TGTGCCAGCAGTTTAGGTACTCCCTCGTGGGAGCAGTACTTC.

In its sample, this clonotype was seen many times. This chain joins TRBV10-3 and TRBJ2-1; 9 nucleotides agree with TRBD2. The germline V gene has CDR1 ENHRY and CDR2 SYGVKD. After removal of 0 bases from V and 3 bases from J, the junction contained 3 bases not matched to a gene. This CDR3 has 16 amino acids. The CDR3 bases are TGTGCCATCAGTGAGTCGATAGCGGGGGACTACAATGAGCAGTTCTTC. Protein product: CAISESIAGDYNEQFF.

This clonotype was seen at least ten times. The V and J genes are TRBV6-1 and TRBJ2-7, with 8 bases aligning to TRBD2. CDR1 and CDR2 from the germline V gene are MNHNS and SASEGT. The J segment lost 4 bases and the V segment lost 8 bases, leaving 7 bases of the junction unmatched. The CDR3 consists of 13 residues. CDR3 coding DNA: TGTGCCAGCCAGCGGGAGAATTGGTACGAGCAGTACTTC. It encodes CASQRENWYEQYF.

The rearrangement links TRBV19 to TRBJ1-2, with 9 bases lining up with TRBD1. The ends lost 5 bases at V and 0 bases at J; junction bases unmatched: 7. The CDR3 length is 16 residues. Germline values: CDR1 LNHDA, CDR2 SQIVND (reference sequence). The CDR3 bases are TGTGCCAGTAGTCCGAGGACAGGGGAGACTAACTATGGCTACACCTTC. This translates into CASSPRTGETNYGYTF. The variable domain in full, with the rest retrieved from reference TRBV19 and TRBJ1-2, is DGGITQSPKYLFRKEGQNVTLSCEQNLNHDAMYWYRQDPGQGLRLIYYSQIVNDFQKGDIAEGYSVSREKKESFPLTVTSAQKNPTAFYLCASSPRTGETNYGYTFGSGTRLTVV.

The rearrangement uses TRBV12-3 or TRBV12-4 and TRBJ2-3; TRBD2 is a possible D gene (5 bases). The ends were cut back, 3 bases at V and 0 bases at J, with 13 bases in the middle. There are 16 residues in the CDR3. The CDR3 DNA reads as TGTGCCAGCAGTTTCGGTCTAGCCGATAGCACAGATACGCAGTATTTT. This encodes CASSFGLADSTDTQYF.

The V and J genes are TRBV15 and TRBJ2-7, with 7 nucleotides matching TRBD2. This CDR3 comprises 13 residues. V was pared by 7 bases and J by 7 bases, with 10 bases of the junction left unmatched. CDR1 and CDR2 (germline): LNHNV, YYDKDF (reference sequence). This CDR3 reads CATISGTIGEQYF. In DNA form, the CDR3 reads TGTGCCACCATTAGTGGGACTATAGGAGAGCAGTACTTC.

This clonotype was recorded many times. The chain combines TRBV11-1 with TRBJ2-2; D may be TRBD2 (6 bases). The V and J ends lost 5 bases and 8 bases respectively, with 9 bases between them. This CDR3 has 12 residues. CDR1 SGHAT and CDR2 FQDESV come from the germline V gene (reference sequence). The DNA of the CDR3 is TGTGCCAGCAGCCGCGGGGTGGGGGAGCTGTTTTTT. It is translated as CASSRGVGELFF.

This clonotype appeared many times. The V and J genes are TRBV15 and TRBJ2-1; TRBD2 matches at 7 bases. Germline loops: CDR1 LNHNV, CDR2 YYDKDF (reference sequence). Trimming removed 5 bases from V and 3 bases from J; junction bases left unmatched: 7. This CDR3 region has 15 residues. The CDR3 DNA reads as TGTGCCACCAGCGTCGGACGGGAGGACTACAATGAGCAGTTCTTC. Amino acid sequence: CATSVGREDYNEQFF.

This clonotype was found many times. The V and J genes are TRBV7-2 and TRBJ2-1; 9 bases are shared with TRBD1. Trimming took 1 base from V and 4 from J; bases not matched to a gene: 2. This CDR3 spans 15 amino acids. CDR1 and CDR2 (germline): SGHTA, FQGNSA. CDR3 sequence reads: CASSLGGQGYNEQFF. DNA for the CDR3: TGTGCCAGCAGCTTAGGGGGACAGGGTTACAATGAGCAGTTCTTC.

About this clonotype itself: A single base separates this from a much larger clone, so it may be a read error. V is TRBV7-9 and J is TRBJ1-1; unclear D gene. The V and J ends lost 7 bases and 7 bases respectively, with 13 bases between them. Germline V lookup: CDR1 SEHNR, CDR2 FQNEAQ (reference sequence). CDR3 length: 12 amino acids. The CDR3 DNA reads TGTGCCAGCACCCCCATGTGCATTGAAGCTTTCTTT. This codes for CASTPMCIEAFF. The variable domain in full, with the rest retrieved from reference TRBV7-9 and TRBJ1-1, is DTGVSQNPRHKITKRGQNVTFRCDPISEHNRLYWYRQTLGQGPEFLTYFQNEAQLEKSRLLSDRFSAERPKGSFSTLEIQRTEQGDSAMYLCASTPMCIEAFFGQGTRLTVV.

This clonotype was counted ten times or more. Germline and junction disagree at one end, which may indicate a read error. The chain employs TRBV7-2 and TRBJ2-3; 7 nucleotides match TRBD2. The germline CDR1 and CDR2 sequences are SGHTA and FQGNSA. The CDR3 has 14 amino acids. CDR3 residues: CATSKGRGEDTQYF. The CDR3 DNA reads TGTGCCACCAGCAAGGGGAGGGGTGAAGATACGCAGTATTTT.

This clonotype occurred many times. This chain joins TRBV7-2 and TRBJ2-4; TRBD2 is a possible D gene (6 bases). Per germline, CDR1 SGHTA and CDR2 FQGNSA. There are 14 residues in the CDR3. V was trimmed by 3 bases and J by 6 bases, leaving 12 bases between them. Here the CDR3 DNA reads TGTGCCAGCAGCTTCGCCGGGGGTGCAAACATTCAGTACTTC. Amino acids: CASSFAGGANIQYF.

The V gene is TRBV6-1, the J gene TRBJ2-7, with TRBD2 as a possible D gene (5 bases). CDR1 is MNHNS, CDR2 SASEGT, per germline. The CDR3 is 14 amino acids. Trimming removed 2 bases at V and 2 bases at J, with 10 bases between. The CDR3 region is CASSELAMAYEQYF. The CDR3 DNA follows: TGTGCCAGCAGTGAACTAGCTATGGCCTACGAGCAGTACTTC.

The chain has TRBV7-9 and TRBJ2-7, with 8 bases matching TRBD1. Losses at the gene ends were 5 bases for V and 2 bases for J; bases not matched to a gene: 5. In germline, CDR1 is SEHNR, CDR2 FQNEAQ (reference sequence). The CDR3 extends over 14 amino acids. The CDR3 DNA reads TGTGCCAGCAGCACGGGACAGGCAACCTACGAGCAGTACTTC. Encoded protein: CASSTGQATYEQYF.

This clonotype occurred many times. The chain uses TRBV4-3 and TRBJ2-5; D could derive from TRBD1 or TRBD2 (5 bases each). This CDR3 has 15 amino acids. Between the trimmed V and J ends, which lost 1 base and 7 bases, there was a span of 16 bases. Germline-derived CDR1 and CDR2 are LGHNA and YSLEER. The chain's CDR3 is CASSQGKGRLGTQYF. The CDR3 DNA is TGCGCCAGCAGCCAAGGCAAGGGACGCCTCGGGACCCAGTACTTC.

There are many counts of this clonotype. The chain couples TRBV15 to TRBJ2-2; 9 bases agree with TRBD1. The V gene end was trimmed by 7 bases and the J gene end by 3 bases; junction bases not matched to a gene: 6. This CDR3 contains 15 residues. Germline loops: CDR1 LNHNV, CDR2 YYDKDF (reference sequence). The CDR3 loop reads CATNTGDRDTGELFF. CDR3 bases: TGTGCCACCAACACCGGGGACAGGGACACCGGGGAGCTGTTTTTT.

This clonotype was picked up many times. The rearrangement joins TRBV11-2 to TRBJ2-4, with D possibly matching TRBD1 (6 bases). The CDR3 is 17 amino acids. Germline V gene lookup returns CDR1 SGHAT and CDR2 FQNNGV. V was cut by 3 bases and J by 0 bases, with 15 bases left in between. The CDR3 region is CASSFPTGKGAKNIQYF. As DNA, the CDR3 is TGTGCCAGCAGCTTCCCTACAGGGAAGGGAGCCAAAAACATTCAGTACTTC.

There are many counts of this clonotype. Given a much more abundant clone one base away, this may be a read error. Given the absence of the conserved phenylalanine or tryptophan at the CDR3 end, a read error is likely. V usage is TRBV6-2 or TRBV6-3 and J usage is TRBJ1-2, with 7 nucleotides matching TRBD1. The junction had 7 bases not matched to a gene; V was cut back by 5 bases and J by 4 bases. The CDR3 totals 14 residues. Germline V CDR1 and CDR2: MNHEY, SVGEGT. CDR3 region: CASSEAYRGYGYTL. The CDR3 nucleotides are TGTGCCAGCAGTGAAGCTTACAGGGGCTATGGCTACACCCTC.